These T cell receptor beta chains were read from a single sample in a study of T-cell reconstitution after alpha-beta-depleted transplantation in children. TCRdb redid the calling of the PCR reads with MiXCR, one entry per CDR3 protein. This repertoire shows a few hundred thousand distinct CDR3 sequences, approximately 16% found once; its top ten account for 3.3%. Sequenced material: PBMCs from the stem cell graft donor, taken from the stem cell graft. All receptors come from a human donor who donated a stem cell graft to a child with acute lymphoblastic leukemia. Each CDR3 is given with its conserved first and last residue. D genes are given only for firm matches. Size tells how often a clone was seen (once, few, many) or the class of an expanded clone, and some rows leave it out.

size | J | V | D | CDR3 | DNA
few | TRBJ2-5 | TRBV5-1 | TRBD1 | CASAEQGVRYPQYF | TGCGCCAGCGCCGAGCAGGGGGTTCGGTATCCCCAGTACTTC
NA | TRBJ2-1 | TRBV5-1 | NA | CASSLDGKAYNEQFF | TGCGCCAGCAGCTTGGACGGGAAGGCGTACAATGAGCAGTTCTTC
few | TRBJ2-2 | TRBV10-3 | TRBD2 | CAILAGPAGTGELFF | TGTGCCATCCTAGCGGGACCCGCGGGCACCGGGGAGCTGTTTTTT
NA | TRBJ2-5 | TRBV12-3/TRBV12-4 | TRBD2 | CASSLDRLAGSTQYF | TGTGCCAGCAGTTTGGATCGGCTAGCGGGGTCGACCCAGTACTTC
NA | TRBJ1-6 | TRBV5-1 | NA | CASSLVGGPLHF | TGCGCCAGCAGCTTGGTGGGGGGACCCCTCCACTTT
NA | TRBJ2-1 | TRBV5-1 | NA | CASSFPASATYNEQFF | TGCGCCAGCAGCTTCCCGGCTAGCGCCACCTACAATGAGCAGTTCTTC
few | TRBJ2-1 | TRBV5-6 | NA | CASSKDYSLQFF | TGTGCCAGCAGCAAGGACTATTCCCTGCAGTTCTTC
few | TRBJ2-1 | TRBV23-1 | NA | CASKAEQFF | TGCGCCAGCAAAGCTGAGCAGTTCTTC
NA | TRBJ2-7 | TRBV4-1 | TRBD2 | CASSQDASGFPYEQYF | TGCGCCAGCAGCCAAGACGCTAGCGGGTTCCCCTACGAGCAGTACTTC
NA | TRBJ2-7 | TRBV10-3 | TRBD2 | CAISQGTSGRKQYEQYF | TGTGCCATCAGTCAGGGGACTAGCGGGAGGAAACAGTACGAGCAGTACTTC
few | TRBJ1-2 | TRBV27 | NA | CASSPQGAADPGYTF | TGTGCCAGCAGTCCTCAGGGCGCGGCTGATCCTGGCTACACCTTC
NA | TRBJ2-1 | TRBV7-8 | TRBD1 | CASSLVPGQYNEQFF | TGTGCCAGCAGCTTAGTCCCGGGACAGTACAATGAGCAGTTCTTC
few | TRBJ1-1 | TRBV15 | NA | CATTARGGGNTEAFF | TGTGCCACCACTGCCCGAGGGGGGGGAAACACTGAAGCTTTCTTT
NA | TRBJ2-4 | TRBV15 | NA | CATSSPKNIQYF | TGTGCCACCAGTTCTCCCAAAAACATTCAGTACTTC
NA | TRBJ1-2 | TRBV12-3/TRBV12-4 | NA | CASSESYGYTF | TGTGCCAGCAGTGAAAGTTATGGCTACACCTTC
few | TRBJ2-1 | TRBV5-1 | TRBD2 | CASSLIRTSGIHNEQFF | TGCGCCAGCAGCTTGATCAGGACTAGCGGGATCCACAATGAGCAGTTCTTC
NA | TRBJ2-7 | TRBV4-1 | TRBD2 | CASSQMGGRGEQYF | TGCGCCAGCAGCCAAATGGGCGGGAGGGGCGAGCAGTACTTC
few | TRBJ2-1 | TRBV10-3 | TRBD2 | CARSTSGRFYNEQFF | TGTGCCAGGAGCACCAGCGGGAGGTTCTACAATGAGCAGTTCTTC
NA | TRBJ2-1 | TRBV5-1 | TRBD2 | CASSLGGGITYNEQFF | TGCGCCAGCAGCTTGGGGGGGGGGATCACCTACAATGAGCAGTTCTTC
once | TRBJ1-1 | TRBV7-9 | NA | CVSPRRPNTEAFF | TGTGTCAGTCCAAGACGGCCGAACACTGAAGCTTTCTTT
few | TRBJ1-3 | TRBV7-2 | NA | CASSLADWGHSGNTIYF | TGTGCCAGCAGCTTAGCGGACTGGGGGCACTCTGGAAACACCATATATTTT
few | TRBJ2-5 | TRBV11-2 | TRBD2 | CASSRPDPGLAGVETQYF | TGTGCCAGCAGCCGGCCTGACCCGGGACTAGCGGGAGTGGAGACCCAGTACTTC
few | TRBJ2-7 | TRBV11-2 | NA | CASSLVGNGAYEQYF | TGTGCCAGCAGCTTAGTCGGAAACGGAGCCTACGAGCAGTACTTC
NA | TRBJ2-1 | TRBV11-3 | NA | CASSWEKHTEQFF | TGTGCCAGCAGTTGGGAAAAGCATACTGAGCAGTTCTTC
NA | TRBJ1-1 | TRBV5-1 | NA | CASSLDEDSLNTEAFF | TGCGCCAGCAGCTTGGATGAGGACAGCTTGAACACTGAAGCTTTCTTT
NA | TRBJ2-5 | TRBV20-1 | TRBD2 | CSARSSGSLTETQYF | TGCAGTGCGAGGTCTAGCGGGAGCCTGACGGAGACCCAGTACTTC
NA | TRBJ1-4 | TRBV4-1 | NA | CASSQVPMAEEKLFF | TGCGCCAGCAGCCAAGTGCCGATGGCGGAAGAAAAACTGTTTTTT
few | TRBJ1-1 | TRBV5-5 | NA | CASSSGQTEAFF | TGTGCCAGCAGCTCTGGACAGACTGAAGCTTTCTTT
few | TRBJ2-1 | TRBV6-1 | TRBD2 | CASSPASGRAGDWEQFF | TGTGCCAGCAGTCCCGCTAGCGGGAGGGCCGGGGATTGGGAGCAGTTCTTC
few | TRBJ2-3 | TRBV5-6 | NA | CASSLPATADTQYF | TGTGCCAGCAGCTTACCGGCGACTGCAGATACGCAGTATTTT
NA | TRBJ2-2 | TRBV6-5 | TRBD2 | CASSSPPEAGGPDGELFF | TGTGCCAGCAGTTCCCCTCCGGAAGCGGGAGGGCCTGACGGGGAGCTGTTTTTT
NA | TRBJ2-7 | TRBV7-7 | TRBD2 | CASSLGVAGGYEQYF | TGTGCCAGCAGCTTAGGGGTAGCGGGAGGATACGAGCAGTACTTC
NA | TRBJ1-1 | TRBV12-3/TRBV12-4 | NA | CASSVGAEAFF | TGTGCCAGCAGCGTAGGGGCTGAAGCTTTCTTT
NA | TRBJ2-1 | TRBV5-1 | NA | CASSLTGANNEQFF | TGCGCCAGCAGCTTAACAGGAGCAAACAATGAGCAGTTCTTC
NA | TRBJ2-1 | TRBV5-1 | TRBD2 | CASSSPSGRFSYNEQFF | TGCGCCAGCAGCTCGCCTAGCGGGAGGTTCTCCTACAATGAGCAGTTCTTC
few | TRBJ1-1 | TRBV7-9 | TRBD1 | CASSPTGGGEAFF | TGTGCCAGCAGCCCAACAGGGGGTGGTGAAGCTTTCTTT
few | TRBJ2-3 | TRBV4-2 | TRBD2 | CASSQDIGRWSGGSTDTQYF | TGTGCCAGCAGCCAAGATATTGGGAGGTGGAGCGGGGGAAGCACAGATACGCAGTATTTT
few | TRBJ2-1 | TRBV4-1 | TRBD1 | CASNDRNRGNEQFF | TGCGCCAGCAATGATAGGAACAGGGGGAATGAGCAGTTCTTC
many | TRBJ2-1 | TRBV12-3/TRBV12-4 | NA | CASSLTNEQFF | TGTGCCAGCAGCTTAACCAATGAGCAGTTCTTC
NA | TRBJ1-1 | TRBV5-6 | TRBD1 | CASSSPIGQVNFMNTEAFF | TGTGCCAGCAGCTCGCCAATCGGACAGGTTAACTTTATGAACACTGAAGCTTTCTTT
NA | TRBJ2-7 | TRBV5-6 | NA | CASSLWTQPSPYEQYF | TGTGCCAGCAGCCTCTGGACACAACCTTCCCCCTACGAGCAGTACTTC
NA | TRBJ1-1 | TRBV20-1 | NA | CSARVVAGNTEAFF | TGCAGTGCTAGAGTGGTCGCAGGGAACACTGAAGCTTTCTTT
few | TRBJ2-2 | TRBV7-3 | TRBD2 | CASSAGTSGRWLASGELFF | TGTGCCAGCAGCGCGGGGACTAGCGGGAGGTGGCTGGCGTCCGGGGAGCTGTTTTTT
NA | TRBJ2-5 | TRBV20-1 | TRBD1 | CSAHRTGKGETQYF | TGCAGTGCGCATAGGACAGGGAAGGGAGAGACCCAGTACTTC
NA | TRBJ2-5 | TRBV7-9 | NA | CASSPIEETQYF | TGTGCCAGCTCCCCCATCGAGGAGACCCAGTACTTC
many | TRBJ2-1 | TRBV29-1 | NA | CSSEREQGDEQFF | TGCAGCTCCGAGCGGGAGCAGGGGGATGAGCAGTTCTTC
few | TRBJ2-1 | TRBV29-1 | TRBD2 | CSVWTSGRRSNEQFF | TGCAGCGTCTGGACTAGCGGGAGGCGTTCGAATGAGCAGTTCTTC
NA | TRBJ1-1 | TRBV30 | NA | CAWSVDRVEAFF | TGTGCCTGGAGTGTAGATAGGGTTGAAGCTTTCTTT
NA | TRBJ1-1 | TRBV12-3/TRBV12-4 | NA | CASSLAPRPSGGKEKNEAFF | TGTGCCAGCAGTTTAGCACCCCGTCCAAGTGGGGGGAAGGAAAAGAATGAAGCTTTCTTT
NA | TRBJ1-3 | TRBV4-1 | NA | CASTQDVGSGDSGNTIYF | TGCGCCAGCACCCAAGATGTCGGGTCCGGCGACTCTGGAAACACCATATATTTT
few | TRBJ2-7 | TRBV15 | TRBD1 | CATSRGRDRVQQQYF | TGTGCCACCAGCAGGGGCCGGGACAGGGTTCAGCAGCAGTACTTC
many | TRBJ2-3 | TRBV4-1 | TRBD2 | CASTQLAGVGNTQYF | TGCGCCAGCACCCAACTAGCGGGAGTTGGGAATACGCAGTATTTT
NA | TRBJ2-7 | TRBV6-4 | TRBD2 | CASGEGGPRNEQYF | TGTGCCAGCGGGGAGGGAGGGCCAAGGAACGAGCAGTACTTC
NA | TRBJ2-7 | TRBV12-3/TRBV12-4 | NA | CASRQTGGVDEQYF | TGTGCCAGCAGGCAAACAGGGGGGGTGGACGAGCAGTACTTC
NA | TRBJ1-5 | TRBV12-3/TRBV12-4 | TRBD1 | CASSPGGTVNQPQHF | TGTGCCAGCAGTCCAGGTGGGACAGTTAATCAGCCCCAGCATTTT
few | TRBJ2-1 | TRBV3-1 | TRBD1 | CASSRRDRENEQFF | TGTGCCAGCAGCCGCCGGGACAGGGAGAATGAGCAGTTCTTC
many | TRBJ1-1 | TRBV18 | NA | CASSTGANTEAFF | TGTGCCAGCTCAACGGGGGCAAACACTGAAGCTTTCTTT
NA | TRBJ2-7 | TRBV28 | NA | CASRNPSAPYEQYF | TGTGCCAGCAGAAATCCTAGCGCCCCCTACGAGCAGTACTTC
NA | TRBJ2-5 | TRBV9 | NA | CASSVGAGSEETQYF | TGTGCCAGCAGCGTGGGCGCCGGGAGCGAGGAGACCCAGTACTTC
NA | TRBJ2-1 | TRBV5-1 | TRBD2 | CASSLVFLTTSGYNEQFF | TGCGCCAGCAGCTTGGTCTTCTTAACGACTAGCGGTTACAATGAGCAGTTCTTC